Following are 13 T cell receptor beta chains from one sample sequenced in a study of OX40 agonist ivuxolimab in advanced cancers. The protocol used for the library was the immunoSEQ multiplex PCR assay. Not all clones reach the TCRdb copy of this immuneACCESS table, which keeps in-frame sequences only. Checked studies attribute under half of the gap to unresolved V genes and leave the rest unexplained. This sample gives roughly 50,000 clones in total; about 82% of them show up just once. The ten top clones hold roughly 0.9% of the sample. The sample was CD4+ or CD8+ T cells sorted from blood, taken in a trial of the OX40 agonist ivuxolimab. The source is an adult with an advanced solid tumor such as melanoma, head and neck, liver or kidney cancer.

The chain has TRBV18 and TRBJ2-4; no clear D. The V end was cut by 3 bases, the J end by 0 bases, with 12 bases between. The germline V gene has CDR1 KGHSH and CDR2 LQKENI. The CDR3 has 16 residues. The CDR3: CASSPTQFLAKNIQYF. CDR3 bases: TGTGCCAGCTCACCCACGCAGTTCCTAGCCAAAAACATTCAGTACTTC.

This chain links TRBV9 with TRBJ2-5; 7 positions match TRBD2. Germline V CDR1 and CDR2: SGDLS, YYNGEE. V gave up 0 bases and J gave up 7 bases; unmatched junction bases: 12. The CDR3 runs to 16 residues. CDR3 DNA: TGTGCCAGCAGCGTAGTTTCGAGCGGGACCCGTGGGACCCAGTACTTC. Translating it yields CASSVVSSGTRGTQYF.

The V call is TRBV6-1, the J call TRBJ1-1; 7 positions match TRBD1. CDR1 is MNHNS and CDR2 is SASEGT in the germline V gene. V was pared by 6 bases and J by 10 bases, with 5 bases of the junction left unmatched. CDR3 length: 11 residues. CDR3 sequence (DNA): TGTGCCAGCAGCCTAGGGGGCGCAGCTTTCTTT. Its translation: CASSLGGAAFF.

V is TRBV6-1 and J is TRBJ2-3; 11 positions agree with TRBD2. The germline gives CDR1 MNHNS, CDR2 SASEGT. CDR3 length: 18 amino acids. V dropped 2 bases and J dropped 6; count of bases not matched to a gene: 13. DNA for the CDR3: TGTGCCAGCAGTGAACATCTAGCGGGGGGTCCGCCGAGGGATACGCAGTATTTT. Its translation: CASSEHLAGGPPRDTQYF.

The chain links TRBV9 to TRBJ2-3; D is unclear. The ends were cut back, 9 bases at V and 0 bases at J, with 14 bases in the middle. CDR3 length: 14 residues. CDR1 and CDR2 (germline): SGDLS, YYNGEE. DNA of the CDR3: TGTGCCACATACAGCCCTCTTAGCACAGATACGCAGTATTTT. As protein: CATYSPLSTDTQYF. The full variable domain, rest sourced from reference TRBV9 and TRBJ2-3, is DSGVTQTPKHLITATGQRVTLRCSPRSGDLSVYWYQQSLDQGLQFLIQYYNGEERAKGNILERFSAQQFPDLHSELNLSSLELGDSALYFCATYSPLSTDTQYFGPGTRLTVL.

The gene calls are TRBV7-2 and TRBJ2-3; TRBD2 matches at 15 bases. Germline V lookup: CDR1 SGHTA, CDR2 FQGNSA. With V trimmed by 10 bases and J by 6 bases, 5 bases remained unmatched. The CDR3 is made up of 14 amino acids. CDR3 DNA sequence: TGTGCCACCAGGACTAGCGGGGGGGGCGATACGCAGTATTTT. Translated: CATRTSGGGDTQYF.

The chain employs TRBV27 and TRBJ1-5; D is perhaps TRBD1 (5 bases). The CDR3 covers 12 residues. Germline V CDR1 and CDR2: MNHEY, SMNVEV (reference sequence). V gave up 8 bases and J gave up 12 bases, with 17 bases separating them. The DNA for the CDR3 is TGTGCCAGCCCAGGGATGGAATTAAACCAGCATTTT. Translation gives CASPGMELNQHF.

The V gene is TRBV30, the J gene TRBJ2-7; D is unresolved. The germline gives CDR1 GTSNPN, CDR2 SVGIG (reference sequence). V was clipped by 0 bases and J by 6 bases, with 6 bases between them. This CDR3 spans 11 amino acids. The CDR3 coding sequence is TGTGCCTGGAGTGTACGGTTCGAGCAGTACTTC. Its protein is CAWSVRFEQYF.

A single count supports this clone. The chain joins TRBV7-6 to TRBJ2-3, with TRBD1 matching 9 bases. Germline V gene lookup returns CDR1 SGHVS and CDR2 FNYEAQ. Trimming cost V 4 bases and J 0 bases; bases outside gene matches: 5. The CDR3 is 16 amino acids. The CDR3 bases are TGTGCCAGCAGCTCGAGGACAGGGGTTAGCACAGATACGCAGTATTTT. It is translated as CASSSRTGVSTDTQYF.

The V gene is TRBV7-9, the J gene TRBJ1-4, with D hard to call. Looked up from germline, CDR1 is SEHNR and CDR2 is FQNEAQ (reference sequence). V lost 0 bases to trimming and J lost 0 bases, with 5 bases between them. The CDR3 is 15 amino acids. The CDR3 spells CASSLAGATNEKLFF. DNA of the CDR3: TGTGCCAGCAGCTTAGCGGGAGCAACTAATGAAAAACTGTTTTTT. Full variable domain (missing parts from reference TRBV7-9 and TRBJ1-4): DTGVSQNPRHKITKRGQNVTFRCDPISEHNRLYWYRQTLGQGPEFLTYFQNEAQLEKSRLLSDRFSAERPKGSFSTLEIQRTEQGDSAMYLCASSLAGATNEKLFFGSGTQLSVL.

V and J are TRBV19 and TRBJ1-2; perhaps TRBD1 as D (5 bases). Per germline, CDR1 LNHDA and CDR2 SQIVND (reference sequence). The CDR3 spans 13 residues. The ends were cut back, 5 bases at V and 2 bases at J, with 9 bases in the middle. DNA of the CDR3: TGTGCCAGTAGTGCTACAGGAAACTATGGCTACACCTTC. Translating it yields CASSATGNYGYTF.

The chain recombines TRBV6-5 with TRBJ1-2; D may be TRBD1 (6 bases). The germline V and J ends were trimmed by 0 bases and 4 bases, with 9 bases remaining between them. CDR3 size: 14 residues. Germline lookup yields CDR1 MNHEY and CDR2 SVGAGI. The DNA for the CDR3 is TGTGCCAGCAGTTACTCGAGCAGGGGCTATGGCTACACCTTC. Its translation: CASSYSSRGYGYTF.

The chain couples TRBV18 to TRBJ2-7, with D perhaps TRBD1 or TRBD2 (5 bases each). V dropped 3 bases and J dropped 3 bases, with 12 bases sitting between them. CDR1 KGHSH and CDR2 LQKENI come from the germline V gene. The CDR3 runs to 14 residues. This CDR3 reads CASSPRDRYYEQYF. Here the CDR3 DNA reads TGTGCCAGCTCACCCAGGGACCGTTACTACGAGCAGTACTTC.